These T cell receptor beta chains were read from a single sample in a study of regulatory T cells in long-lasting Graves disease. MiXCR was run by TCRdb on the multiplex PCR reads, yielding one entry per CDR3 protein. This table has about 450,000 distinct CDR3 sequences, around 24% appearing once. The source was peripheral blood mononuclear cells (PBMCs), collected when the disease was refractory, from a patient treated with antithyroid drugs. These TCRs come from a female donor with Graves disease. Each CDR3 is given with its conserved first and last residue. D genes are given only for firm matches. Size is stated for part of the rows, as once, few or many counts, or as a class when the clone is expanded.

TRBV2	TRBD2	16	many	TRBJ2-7	TGTGCCAGCAGTGGGGACCGGCTAGCGGGATCCAACGAGCAGTACTTC	CASSGDRLAGSNEQYF
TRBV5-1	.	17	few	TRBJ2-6	TGCGCCAGCAGCTTGAACCTGGGTAGCTCTGGGGCCAACGTCCTGACTTTC	CASSLNLGSSGANVLTF
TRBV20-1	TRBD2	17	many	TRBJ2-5	TGCAGTGCTAGGAGAGCCTTCTTAGCGGGAGACAAAGAGACCCAGTACTTC	CSARRAFLAGDKETQYF
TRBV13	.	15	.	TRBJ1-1	TGTGCCAGCAGCTTAGGGCGGAACCTTAACACTGAAGCTTTCTTT	CASSLGRNLNTEAFF
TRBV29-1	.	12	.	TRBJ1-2	TGCAGCGTTGAAGCTCCCAACTATGGCTACACCTTC	CSVEAPNYGYTF
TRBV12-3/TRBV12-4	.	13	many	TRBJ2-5	TGTGCCAGCAGCCTCACTATGAGTGGAACCCAGTACTTC	CASSLTMSGTQYF
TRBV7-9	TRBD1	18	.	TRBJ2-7	TGTGCCAGCAGCCGAATAGGTCTGCGGACAGGGGGCACCTACGAGCAGTACTTC	CASSRIGLRTGGTYEQYF
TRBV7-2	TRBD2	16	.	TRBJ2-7	TGTGCCAGCAGCTCTCGTGGAACTAGCGGGATCTACGAGCAGTACTTC	CASSSRGTSGIYEQYF
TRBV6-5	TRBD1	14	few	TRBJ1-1	TGTGCCAGCAGTTACAAGGGGGCCGGCACTGAAGCTTTCTTT	CASSYKGAGTEAFF
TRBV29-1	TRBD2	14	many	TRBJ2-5	TGCAGCGTTGGGCTAGCGGGGGCCCAAGAGACCCAGTACTTC	CSVGLAGAQETQYF
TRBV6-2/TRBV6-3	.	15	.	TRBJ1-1	TGTACCAGCAGGACCTGGGGGGGAAAAACCTCGGAAGCTTTCTTT	CTSRTWGGKTSEAFF
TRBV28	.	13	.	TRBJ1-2	TGTGCCAGCAGCTCCGGGACGGCGTCCTGCTACACCTTC	CASSSGTASCYTF
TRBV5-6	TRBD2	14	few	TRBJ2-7	TGTGCCAGCAGCCGACGGGACTACGGCTACGAGCAGTACTTC	CASSRRDYGYEQYF
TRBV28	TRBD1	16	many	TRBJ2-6	TGTGCCAGCAGCGGGACAGGGGGAACTGGGGCCAACGTCCTGACTTTC	CASSGTGGTGANVLTF
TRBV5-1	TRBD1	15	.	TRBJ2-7	TGCGCCAGCAGCGATACGGGACAGGGTGGGCTCGAGCAGTACTTC	CASSDTGQGGLEQYF
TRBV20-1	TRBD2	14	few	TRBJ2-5	TGCAGTGCTAGACGCACGACTAGCGAGGAGACCCAGTACTTC	CSARRTTSEETQYF
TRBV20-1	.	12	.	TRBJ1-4	TGCAAATCGGGACACTTTAATGAAAAACTGTTTTTT	CKSGHFNEKLFF
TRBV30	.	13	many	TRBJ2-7	TGTGCCTGGAGTGTCGACAGCTTTGGGGAGCAGTACTTC	CAWSVDSFGEQYF
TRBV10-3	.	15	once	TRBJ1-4	TGTGCCATCGGTGAGTCCCAGATTTCTAATGAAAAACTGTTTTTT	CAIGESQISNEKLFF
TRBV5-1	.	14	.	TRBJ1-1	TGCGCCAGCAGCTTAAAGGGAGGTGGGACTGAAGCTTTCTTT	CASSLKGGGTEAFF
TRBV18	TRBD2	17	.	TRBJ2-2	TGTGCCAGCTCACCTTCCCTAGCGGGAGCGGTGGCCGGGGAGCTGTTTTTT	CASSPSLAGAVAGELFF
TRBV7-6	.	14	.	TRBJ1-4	TGTGCCAGCAGCTTAGGAACGGTTTCTGAAAAACTGTTTTTT	CASSLGTVSEKLFF
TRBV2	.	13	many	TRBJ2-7	TGTGCCAGCAACCGACCGGGAAACTACGAGCAGTACTTC	CASNRPGNYEQYF
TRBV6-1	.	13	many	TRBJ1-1	TGTGCCAGCTCGGGGACGGTGAACACTGAAGCTTTCTTT	CASSGTVNTEAFF
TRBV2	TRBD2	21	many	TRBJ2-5	TGTGCCAACCAACAGTTGGGAGGACTAGCGGGAGGCACTAATTCCCAAGAGACCCAGTACTTC	CANQQLGGLAGGTNSQETQYF
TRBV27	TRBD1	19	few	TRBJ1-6	TGTGCCAGCAGACGGTACAGGGGCGATCTTAGCTCCTATAATTCACCCCTCCACTTT	CASRRYRGDLSSYNSPLHF